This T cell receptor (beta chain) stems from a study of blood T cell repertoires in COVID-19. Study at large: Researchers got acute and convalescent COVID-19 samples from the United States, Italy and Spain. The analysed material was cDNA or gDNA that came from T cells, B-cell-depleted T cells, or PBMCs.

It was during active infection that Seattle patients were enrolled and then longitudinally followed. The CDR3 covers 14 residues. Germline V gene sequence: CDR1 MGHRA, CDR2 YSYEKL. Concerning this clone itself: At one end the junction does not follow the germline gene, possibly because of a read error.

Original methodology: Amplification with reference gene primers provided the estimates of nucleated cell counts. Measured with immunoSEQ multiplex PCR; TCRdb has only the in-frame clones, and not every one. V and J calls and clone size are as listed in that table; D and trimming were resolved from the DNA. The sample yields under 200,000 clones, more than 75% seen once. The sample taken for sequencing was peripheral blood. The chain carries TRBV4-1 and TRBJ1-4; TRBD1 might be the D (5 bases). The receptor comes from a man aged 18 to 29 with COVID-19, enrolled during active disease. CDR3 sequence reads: CASGDRPANEKLLF. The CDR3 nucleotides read TGCGCCAGCGGTGACAGACCTGCTAATGAAAAACTGCTTTTT.